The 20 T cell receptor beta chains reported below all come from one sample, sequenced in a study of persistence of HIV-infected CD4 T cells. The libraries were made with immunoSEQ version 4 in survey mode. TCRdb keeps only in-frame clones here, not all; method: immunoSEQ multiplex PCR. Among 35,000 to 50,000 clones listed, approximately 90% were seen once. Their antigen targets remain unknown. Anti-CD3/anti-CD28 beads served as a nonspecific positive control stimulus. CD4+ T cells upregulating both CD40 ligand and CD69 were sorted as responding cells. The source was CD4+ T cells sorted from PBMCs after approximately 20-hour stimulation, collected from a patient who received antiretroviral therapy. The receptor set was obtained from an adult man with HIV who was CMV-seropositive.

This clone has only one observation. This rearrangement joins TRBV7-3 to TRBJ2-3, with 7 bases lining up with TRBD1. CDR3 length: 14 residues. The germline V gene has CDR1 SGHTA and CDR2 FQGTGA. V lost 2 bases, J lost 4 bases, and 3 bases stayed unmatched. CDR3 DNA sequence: TGTGCCAGCAGCTTATGGCAGGGGGCAGATACGCAGTATTTT. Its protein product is CASSLWQGADTQYF.

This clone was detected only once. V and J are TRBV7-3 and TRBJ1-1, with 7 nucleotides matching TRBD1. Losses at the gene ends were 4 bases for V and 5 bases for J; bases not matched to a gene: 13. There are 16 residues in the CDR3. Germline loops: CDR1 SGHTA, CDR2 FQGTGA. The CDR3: CASSSIMTGRRTEAFF. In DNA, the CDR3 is TGTGCCAGCAGCTCCATAATGACAGGGAGACGGACTGAAGCTTTCTTT.

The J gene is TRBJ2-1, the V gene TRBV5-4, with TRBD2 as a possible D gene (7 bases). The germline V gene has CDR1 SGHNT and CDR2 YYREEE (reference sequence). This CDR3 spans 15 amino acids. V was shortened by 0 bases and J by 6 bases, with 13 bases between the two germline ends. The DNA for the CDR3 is TGTGCCAGCAGCTTGGGGGGGGGCCCTCCCAATGAGCAGTTCTTC. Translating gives CASSLGGGPPNEQFF.

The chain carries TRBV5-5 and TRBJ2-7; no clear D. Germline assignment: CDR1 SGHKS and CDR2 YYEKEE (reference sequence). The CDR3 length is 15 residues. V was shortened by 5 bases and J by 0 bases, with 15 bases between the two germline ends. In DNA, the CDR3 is TGTGCCAGCAGTTCGGACCTCCTTAGCTCCTACGAGCAGTACTTC. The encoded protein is CASSSDLLSSYEQYF.

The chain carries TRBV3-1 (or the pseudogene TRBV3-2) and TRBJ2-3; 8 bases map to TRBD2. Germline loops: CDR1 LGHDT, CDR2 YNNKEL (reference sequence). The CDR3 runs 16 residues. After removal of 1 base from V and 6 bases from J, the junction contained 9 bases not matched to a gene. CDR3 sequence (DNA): TGTGCCAGCAGCCAAGTTAAGCTAGCGGGCTCGGATACGCAGTATTTT. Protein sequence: CASSQVKLAGSDTQYF.

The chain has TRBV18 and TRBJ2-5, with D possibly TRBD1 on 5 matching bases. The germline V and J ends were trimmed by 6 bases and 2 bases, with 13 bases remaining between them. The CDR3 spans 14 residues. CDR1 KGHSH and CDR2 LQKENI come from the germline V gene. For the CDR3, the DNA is TGTGCCAGCTCTCGATCAGGGATGCAAGAGACCCAGTACTTC. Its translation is CASSRSGMQETQYF.

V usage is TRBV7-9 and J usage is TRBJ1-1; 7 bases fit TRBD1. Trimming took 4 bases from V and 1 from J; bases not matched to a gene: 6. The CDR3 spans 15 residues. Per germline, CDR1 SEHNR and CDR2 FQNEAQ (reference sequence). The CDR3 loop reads CASSSRGGTNTEAFF. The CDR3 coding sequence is TGTGCCAGCAGCTCCAGGGGGGGCACGAACACTGAAGCTTTCTTT.

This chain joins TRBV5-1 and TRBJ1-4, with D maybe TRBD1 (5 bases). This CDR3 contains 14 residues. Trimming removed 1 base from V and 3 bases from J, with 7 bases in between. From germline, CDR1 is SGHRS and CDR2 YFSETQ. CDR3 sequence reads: CASSLTGANEKLFF. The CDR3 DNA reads TGCGCCAGCAGCTTGACAGGCGCTAATGAAAAACTGTTTTTT.

The CDR3, as DNA: TGTGCCAGCAGCTTTAGTCCCTCGGTCAATGAGCAGTTCTTC. This codes for CASSFSPSVNEQFF. V and J are TRBV5-5 and TRBJ2-1; unclear D gene. The CDR3 has 14 amino acids. CDR1 SGHKS and CDR2 YYEKEE come from the germline V gene (reference sequence). V lost 2 bases and J lost 6, with 12 bases in between.

This CDR3 reads CSAEGGAGRDTEAFF. The DNA for the CDR3 is TGCAGCGCCGAAGGGGGGGCGGGAAGGGACACTGAAGCTTTCTTT. The rearrangement joins TRBV29-1 to TRBJ1-1; D is perhaps TRBD1 (6 bases). The CDR3 length is 15 residues. Germline-derived CDR1 and CDR2 are SQVTM and ANQGSEA. V was trimmed by 7 bases and J by 3 bases, leaving 21 bases between them. Together with reference TRBV29-1 and TRBJ1-1, the CDR3 gives the full variable domain: SAVISQKPSRDICQRGTSLTIQCQVDSQVTMMFWYRQQPGQSLTLIATANQGSEATYESGFVIDKFPISRPNLTFSTLTVSNMSPEDSSIYLCSAEGGAGRDTEAFFGQGTRLTVV.

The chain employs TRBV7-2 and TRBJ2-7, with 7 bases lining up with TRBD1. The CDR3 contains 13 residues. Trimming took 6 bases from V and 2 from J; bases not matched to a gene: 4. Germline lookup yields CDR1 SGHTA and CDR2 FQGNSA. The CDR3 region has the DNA TGTGCCAGCAGGCTTGGGACAGCCTACGAGCAGTACTTC. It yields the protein CASRLGTAYEQYF.

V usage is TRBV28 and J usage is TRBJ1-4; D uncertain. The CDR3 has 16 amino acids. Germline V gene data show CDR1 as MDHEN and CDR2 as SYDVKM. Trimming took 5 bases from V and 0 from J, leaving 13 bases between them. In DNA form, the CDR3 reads TGTGCCAGCAGTACCGCTTGGGGTACAACTAATGAAAAACTGTTTTTT. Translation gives CASSTAWGTTNEKLFF.

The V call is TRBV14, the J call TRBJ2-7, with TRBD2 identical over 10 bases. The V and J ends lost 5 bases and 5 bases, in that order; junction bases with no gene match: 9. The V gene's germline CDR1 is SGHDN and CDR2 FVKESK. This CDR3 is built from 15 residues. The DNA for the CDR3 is TGTGCCAGCAGCGGTAGCGGGGGGTCCCGGGACGAGCAGTACTTC. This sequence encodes CASSGSGGSRDEQYF.

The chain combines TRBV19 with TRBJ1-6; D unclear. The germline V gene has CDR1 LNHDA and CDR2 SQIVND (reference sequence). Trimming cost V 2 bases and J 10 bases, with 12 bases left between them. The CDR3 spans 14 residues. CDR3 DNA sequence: TGTGCCAGTAGTATAAGGGTGAGGGAATCACCCCTCCACTTT. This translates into CASSIRVRESPLHF.

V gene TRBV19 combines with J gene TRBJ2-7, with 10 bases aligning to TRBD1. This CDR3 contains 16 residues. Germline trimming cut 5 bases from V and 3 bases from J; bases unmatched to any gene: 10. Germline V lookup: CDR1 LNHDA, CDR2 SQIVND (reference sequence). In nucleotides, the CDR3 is TGTGCCAGTAGTCCGAAGGGGACAGGGGTAGTCTACGAGCAGTACTTC. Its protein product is CASSPKGTGVVYEQYF.

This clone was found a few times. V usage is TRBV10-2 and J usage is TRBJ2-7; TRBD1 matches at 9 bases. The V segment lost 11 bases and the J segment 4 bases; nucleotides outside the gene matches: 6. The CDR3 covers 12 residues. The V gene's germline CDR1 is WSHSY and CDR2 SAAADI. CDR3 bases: TGCGCCGGCATGGGACAGGGATACGAGCAGTACTTC. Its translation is CAGMGQGYEQYF.

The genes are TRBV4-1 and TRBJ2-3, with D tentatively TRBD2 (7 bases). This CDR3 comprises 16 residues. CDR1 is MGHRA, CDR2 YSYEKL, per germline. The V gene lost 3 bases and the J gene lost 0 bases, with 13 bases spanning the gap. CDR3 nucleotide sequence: TGCGCCAGCAGCCAGGGGGGGGGCAGGAGCACAGATACGCAGTATTTT. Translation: CASSQGGGRSTDTQYF.

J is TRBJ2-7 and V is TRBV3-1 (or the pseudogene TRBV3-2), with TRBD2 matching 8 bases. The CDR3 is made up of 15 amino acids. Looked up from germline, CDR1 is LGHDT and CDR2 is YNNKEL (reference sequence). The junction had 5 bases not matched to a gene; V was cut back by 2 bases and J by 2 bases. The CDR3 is CASSQLGLGAYEQYF. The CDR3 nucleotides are TGTGCCAGCAGCCAATTGGGACTAGGAGCCTACGAGCAGTACTTC.

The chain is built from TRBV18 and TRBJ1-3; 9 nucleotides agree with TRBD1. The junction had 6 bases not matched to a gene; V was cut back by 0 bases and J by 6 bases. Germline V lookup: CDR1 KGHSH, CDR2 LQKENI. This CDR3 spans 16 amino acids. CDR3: CASSPPATGGTNTIYF. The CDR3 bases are TGTGCCAGCTCACCACCGGCGACAGGGGGGACAAACACCATATATTTT.

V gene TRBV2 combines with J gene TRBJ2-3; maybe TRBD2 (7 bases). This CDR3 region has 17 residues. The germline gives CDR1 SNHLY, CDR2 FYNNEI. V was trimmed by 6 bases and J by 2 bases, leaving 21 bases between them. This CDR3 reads CASRGGASLSITDTQYF. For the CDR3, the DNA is TGTGCCAGCAGGGGGGGGGCCAGCTTATCGATCACAGATACGCAGTATTTT.